A selection of T cell receptor beta chains follows, all from one sample in a study of cytomegalovirus exposure and HLA in healthy donors. Clones were sequenced by immunoSEQ multiplex PCR, and TCRdb holds only the in-frame ones, with some missing. The sample lists around 80,000 clones, over 70% seen once, with approximately 9% in the top ten. Sequenced: PBMCs. Every receptor here comes from a man in his forties in good health and CMV-seropositive. Both conserved end residues are part of each CDR3. A D gene is named only where the DNA matches it firmly. Not all rows give a size; the values are once, few, many and, for expanded clones, a class.

clone size: .; D gene: TRBD1; J gene: TRBJ1-4; V gene: TRBV5-1; CDR3 protein: CASSSGQGGNEKLFF; CDR3 DNA: TGCGCCAGCAGCTCCGGACAGGGGGGTAATGAAAAACTGTTTTTT
clone size: once; D gene: TRBD1; J gene: TRBJ1-1; V gene: TRBV5-4; CDR3 protein: CASSEIDRGTEAFF; CDR3 DNA: TGTGCCAGCAGCGAAATCGACAGGGGCACTGAAGCTTTCTTT
clone size: few; D gene: TRBD1; J gene: TRBJ1-5; V gene: TRBV27; CDR3 protein: CASSQGTGADPSNQPQHF; CDR3 DNA: TGTGCCAGCAGTCAGGGGACAGGGGCAGACCCTAGCAATCAGCCCCAGCATTTT
clone size: .; D gene: .; J gene: TRBJ1-5; V gene: TRBV27; CDR3 protein: CASSSSGGAGLYSNQPQHF; CDR3 DNA: TGTGCCAGCAGTTCCTCGGGCGGGGCTGGCCTGTATAGCAATCAGCCCCAGCATTTT
clone size: .; D gene: TRBD1; J gene: TRBJ1-1; V gene: TRBV27; CDR3 protein: CASGQALTEAFF; CDR3 DNA: TGTGCCAGTGGACAGGCTCTCACTGAAGCTTTCTTT
clone size: .; D gene: TRBD1; J gene: TRBJ1-2; V gene: TRBV5-6; CDR3 protein: CASILRGQSGYTF; CDR3 DNA: TGTGCCAGCATCCTCAGGGGGCAAAGTGGCTACACCTTC
clone size: few; D gene: TRBD1; J gene: TRBJ1-5; V gene: TRBV19; CDR3 protein: CASSPGQGAAVPQHF; CDR3 DNA: TGTGCCAGTAGTCCGGGACAGGGGGCGGCTGTGCCCCAGCATTTT
clone size: .; D gene: TRBD1; J gene: TRBJ1-2; V gene: TRBV19; CDR3 protein: CASGSRDRGQWTSLDGYTF; CDR3 DNA: TGTGCCAGCGGGAGTAGGGACAGGGGGCAATGGACCTCCCTCGATGGCTACACCTTC
clone size: .; D gene: .; J gene: TRBJ1-6; V gene: TRBV7-2; CDR3 protein: CASSHYGWSRDNSPLHF; CDR3 DNA: TGTGCCAGCAGCCACTACGGCTGGTCTCGGGATAATTCACCCCTCCACTTT
clone size: .; D gene: .; J gene: TRBJ2-1; V gene: TRBV7-9; CDR3 protein: CASSLTGDEQFF; CDR3 DNA: TGTGCCAGCAGCTTGACCGGGGATGAGCAGTTCTTC
clone size: .; D gene: .; J gene: TRBJ1-1; V gene: TRBV28; CDR3 protein: CASSLPGQQNTEAFF; CDR3 DNA: TGTGCCAGCAGTTTACCAGGACAGCAGAACACTGAAGCTTTCTTT
clone size: .; D gene: TRBD2; J gene: TRBJ2-7; V gene: TRBV5-4; CDR3 protein: CASSLAGGPDEQYF; CDR3 DNA: TGTGCCAGCAGCTTAGCGGGAGGGCCCGACGAGCAGTACTTC
clone size: .; D gene: TRBD2; J gene: TRBJ2-3; V gene: TRBV2; CDR3 protein: CASRLLAGGSDTQYF; CDR3 DNA: TGTGCCAGCAGGCTGCTAGCGGGAGGTTCAGATACGCAGTATTTT
clone size: .; D gene: .; J gene: TRBJ2-3; V gene: TRBV19; CDR3 protein: CASSMTVGNTDTQYF; CDR3 DNA: TGTGCCAGTAGTATGACAGTAGGTAACACAGATACGCAGTATTTT
clone size: .; D gene: TRBD1; J gene: TRBJ1-1; V gene: TRBV11-3; CDR3 protein: CASSEGQGVTEAFF; CDR3 DNA: TGTGCCAGCAGCGAGGGACAGGGGGTCACTGAAGCTTTCTTT
clone size: .; D gene: TRBD2; J gene: TRBJ2-7; V gene: TRBV25-1; CDR3 protein: CASSEGTSGGYEQYF; CDR3 DNA: TGTGCCAGCAGTGAAGGGACTAGCGGGGGCTACGAGCAGTACTTC
clone size: .; D gene: .; J gene: TRBJ1-1; V gene: TRBV28; CDR3 protein: CASSPGRKAFF; CDR3 DNA: TGTGCCAGCAGTCCAGGCAGGAAAGCTTTCTTT
clone size: .; D gene: TRBD1; J gene: TRBJ1-2; V gene: TRBV28; CDR3 protein: CASSNTRTGGTYGYTF; CDR3 DNA: TGTGCCAGCAGTAATACCCGGACAGGGGGCACCTATGGCTACACCTTC
clone size: .; D gene: TRBD1; J gene: TRBJ1-1; V gene: TRBV5-1; CDR3 protein: CASSWDRGEAFF; CDR3 DNA: TGCGCCAGCAGCTGGGACAGGGGTGAAGCTTTCTTT
clone size: .; D gene: .; J gene: TRBJ1-3; V gene: TRBV30; CDR3 protein: CAWSVGGAGNTIYF; CDR3 DNA: TGTGCCTGGAGTGTAGGAGGGGCCGGAAACACCATATATTTT
clone size: .; D gene: TRBD1; J gene: TRBJ2-7; V gene: TRBV27; CDR3 protein: CASSITTRDRDIEQYF; CDR3 DNA: TGTGCCAGCAGTATAACTACCCGGGACAGGGATATCGAGCAGTACTTC
clone size: .; D gene: .; J gene: TRBJ2-2; V gene: TRBV4-1; CDR3 protein: CASSPGGSKTGELFF; CDR3 DNA: TGCGCCAGCAGCCCCGGCGGGTCCAAGACCGGGGAGCTGTTTTTT
clone size: .; D gene: TRBD2; J gene: TRBJ2-5; V gene: TRBV30; CDR3 protein: CAWRGGEQYF; CDR3 DNA: TGTGCCTGGAGGGGGGGGGAGCAGTACTTC
clone size: .; D gene: .; J gene: TRBJ2-5; V gene: TRBV10-3; CDR3 protein: CAISGGGVEETQYF; CDR3 DNA: TGTGCCATCAGTGGTGGCGGGGTCGAAGAGACCCAGTACTTC
clone size: .; D gene: TRBD1; J gene: TRBJ1-4; V gene: TRBV4-2; CDR3 protein: CASSQDYRGAYEKLFF; CDR3 DNA: TGTGCCAGCAGCCAAGATTACAGGGGCGCATATGAAAAACTGTTTTTT